These T cell receptor beta chains were read from a single sample in a study of blood T cell repertoires in COVID-19. Only in-frame clones appear in the TCRdb table, and some are missing; sequencing was by immunoSEQ multiplex PCR. The repertoire has approximately 140,000 clones, over 65% of them found once; the top ten carry about 2%. Sequencing input: peripheral blood. Receptors originate from a man between 65 and 79 years old with acute or convalescent COVID-19. CDR3s leave out the opening cysteine and the closing phenylalanine or tryptophan.

14	TRBV7-2	TRBJ2-3	ASSSRKGLITDTQY
13	TRBV2	TRBJ2-3	ASSTRRQSTDTQY
10	TRBV24-1	TRBJ2-1	ATSDFRDEQF
14	TRBV7-9	TRBJ1-1	ASSLDGVRANTEAF
12	TRBV29-1	TRBJ2-2	SVLRTGNTGELF
14	TRBV7-2	TRBJ1-2	ASSLGTGTGGHGYT
12	TRBV19	TRBJ2-7	ASTTSGRAIEQY
13	TRBV4-1	TRBJ2-3	ASSQEEDDTDTQY
13	TRBV5-4	TRBJ1-4	ASRRSVATNEKLF
11	TRBV10-3	TRBJ1-5	AISKERGQPQH
11	TRBV10-3	TRBJ2-7	ASQREENYEQY
15	TRBV19	TRBJ2-6	ASSMGQGISGANVLT
12	TRBV29-1	TRBJ1-5	SVATTGGSQPQH
15	TRBV7-9	TRBJ1-2	ASSLLQGAKGNYGYT
13	TRBV5-4	TRBJ1-1	ASSLGLREGTEAF
12	TRBV5-1	TRBJ2-5	ASSLTTDQETQY
14	TRBV5-1	TRBJ2-7	ASSPSGPTLPYEQY
13	TRBV28	TRBJ2-6	ASSLGSSGANVLT
13	TRBV28	TRBJ2-3	ASNPGQAYTDTQY
12	TRBV28	TRBJ1-6	ASRATGDNSPLH
12	TRBV18	TRBJ1-1	ASSPPVRDTEAF
14	TRBV11-2	TRBJ2-1	ASSLGSGVRLGEQF
11	TRBV2	TRBJ1-2	ASREQGFYGYT